Listed here are 9 T cell receptor beta chains from one sample, sequenced in a study of T cell responses to AZD1222 COVID-19 vaccine. Some clones are missing from TCRdb's copy, which holds only in-frame ones; the method was immunoSEQ multiplex PCR. The table lists approximately 120,000 clones, around 91% of them singletons. The sample consisted of peripheral blood, taken on day 0 of MenACWY control vaccination. All receptors come from an adult in good health.

This chain uses TRBV4-3 with TRBJ1-2; 9 nucleotides match TRBD1. The germline V gene has CDR1 LGHNA and CDR2 YSLEER. The CDR3 loop spans 16 amino acids. J lost 4 bases, V lost 1 base, and 7 bases had no gene match. CDR3 protein: CASSQATGGSVYGYTF. CDR3 coding DNA: TGCGCCAGCAGCCAAGCGACAGGGGGTAGTGTCTATGGCTACACCTTC.

The chain employs TRBV30 and TRBJ1-1; D is uncertain. In germline, CDR1 is GTSNPN, CDR2 SVGIG (reference sequence). V was trimmed by 2 bases and J by 8 bases, leaving 9 bases between them. The CDR3 extends over 11 amino acids. The CDR3 is CAWSPTREAFF. The CDR3 nucleotides read TGTGCCTGGAGTCCCACGAGGGAAGCTTTCTTT.

J is TRBJ1-5 and V is TRBV27; no reliable D call. V lost 6 bases and J 0 bases, leaving 9 bases between the germline ends. This CDR3 contains 14 residues. CDR1 and CDR2 from the germline V gene are MNHEY and SMNVEV (reference sequence). For the CDR3, the DNA is TGTGCCAGCAGCTCCAGCTATAGCAATCAGCCCCAGCATTTT. Protein: CASSSSYSNQPQHF.

The genes are TRBV9 and TRBJ2-3; tentatively, D is TRBD1 (6 bases). This CDR3 is built from 14 residues. Germline V CDR1 and CDR2: SGDLS, YYNGEE. V was clipped by 2 bases and J by 4 bases, with 11 bases between them. The CDR3 nucleotides read TGTGCCAGCAGCGTTTTGGGGGCCGCAGATACGCAGTATTTT. This translates into CASSVLGAADTQYF. Full variable domain (remainder filled in from reference TRBV9 and TRBJ2-3): DSGVTQTPKHLITATGQRVTLRCSPRSGDLSVYWYQQSLDQGLQFLIQYYNGEERAKGNILERFSAQQFPDLHSELNLSSLELGDSALYFCASSVLGAADTQYFGPGTRLTVL.

The rearrangement joins TRBV6-1 to TRBJ2-5; tentative D call: TRBD1 (5 bases). CDR3 length: 14 residues. Germline V gives CDR1 MNHNS, CDR2 SASEGT. Deletions cut 1 base from V and 6 bases from J, with 12 bases between. CDR3 coding DNA: TGTGCCAGCAGTGAAGGGCAGGGTAGGCAGACCCAGTACTTC. Its protein product is CASSEGQGRQTQYF.

The chain carries TRBV5-1 and TRBJ1-1, with TRBD1 as a possible D gene (6 bases). With 7 bases removed from V and 0 bases from J, the gap between germline ends came to 10 bases. This CDR3 comprises 13 residues. Germline assignment: CDR1 SGHRS and CDR2 YFSETQ. The CDR3 here is CASHRDVNTEAFF. The CDR3 coding sequence is TGCGCCAGCCACAGGGATGTGAACACTGAAGCTTTCTTT.

The J gene is TRBJ1-3, the V gene TRBV4-1; D might be TRBD1 (5 bases). V shed 4 bases and J shed 0 bases, with 13 bases lying between them. The CDR3 contains 16 residues. The V gene's germline CDR1 is MGHRA and CDR2 YSYEKL. The DNA of the CDR3 is TGCGCCAGCAGCCCTCAGGGAGTTAACTCTGGAAACACCATATATTTT. Its protein product is CASSPQGVNSGNTIYF.

V is TRBV5-1 and J is TRBJ1-1; D unclear. V was clipped by 3 bases and J by 4 bases, with 10 bases between them. The CDR3 sequence is 13 residues long. Germline V gives CDR1 SGHRS, CDR2 YFSETQ. CDR3 bases: TGCGCCAGCAGCTCCGCACTTTCCACTGAAGCTTTCTTT. As protein: CASSSALSTEAFF.

The chain carries TRBV12-3 or TRBV12-4 and TRBJ1-2; 8 positions agree with TRBD1. V lost 7 bases, J lost 5 bases, and 6 bases stayed unmatched. CDR3 length: 13 residues. The CDR3 protein is CASTLDRDYGYTF. In DNA form, the CDR3 reads TGTGCCAGCACCCTGGACAGGGATTATGGCTACACCTTC.